The rows below give T cell receptor beta chains drawn from one sample of a study of early T cells in non-severe SARS-CoV-2 infection. TCRdb reprocessed the 5' RACE reads with MiXCR, giving one entry per CDR3 protein. Altogether about 72,000 distinct CDR3 sequences are present, about 9.5% being singletons, with the ten largest covering about 8.3%. The sample here was whole blood, taken at baseline. Every receptor here comes from an adult who was a healthcare worker with PCR-confirmed SARS-CoV-2 infection or an uninfected control (not recorded which). CDR3s leave out the opening cysteine and the closing phenylalanine or tryptophan. Each record gives: V gene, J gene, CDR3 protein.

V gene: TRBV5-5; J gene: TRBJ2-3; CDR3 protein: ASSILNGGLADTQY
V gene: TRBV6-2/TRBV6-3; J gene: TRBJ1-1; CDR3 protein: ASSYSPGDTEAF
V gene: TRBV5-1; J gene: TRBJ2-7; CDR3 protein: ASSLAALSYEQY
V gene: TRBV25-1; J gene: TRBJ2-1; CDR3 protein: ASSESGGNEQF
V gene: TRBV28; J gene: TRBJ1-2; CDR3 protein: ASRPNYGYT
V gene: TRBV18; J gene: TRBJ2-5; CDR3 protein: ASSLTGRGEKETQY
V gene: TRBV30; J gene: TRBJ1-4; CDR3 protein: AWSEWGDPSREKLF
V gene: TRBV6-6; J gene: TRBJ1-1; CDR3 protein: ASSTRGPNTEAF
V gene: TRBV10-3; J gene: TRBJ1-2; CDR3 protein: AISSLLERHGYT
V gene: TRBV3-1; J gene: TRBJ1-2; CDR3 protein: ASSHATGGASGGYT
V gene: TRBV12-3/TRBV12-4; J gene: TRBJ2-7; CDR3 protein: ASSFTPYEQY
V gene: TRBV20-1; J gene: TRBJ2-3; CDR3 protein: SAVGRLGSDTQY
V gene: TRBV4-2; J gene: TRBJ2-5; CDR3 protein: ASSLLLGEEETQY
V gene: TRBV7-9; J gene: TRBJ1-6; CDR3 protein: ASSLENRGSPLH
V gene: TRBV3-1; J gene: TRBJ1-1; CDR3 protein: ASSLTGMGTEAF
V gene: TRBV3-1; J gene: TRBJ1-2; CDR3 protein: ASTQGAGGYT
V gene: TRBV6-1; J gene: TRBJ2-5; CDR3 protein: ASSEAGTTGGLQETQY
V gene: TRBV10-3; J gene: TRBJ1-2; CDR3 protein: AISLGDREDGYT
V gene: TRBV11-2; J gene: TRBJ2-7; CDR3 protein: ASSHFYEQY
V gene: TRBV2; J gene: TRBJ1-2; CDR3 protein: ASRVGRGNYGYT
V gene: TRBV20-1; J gene: TRBJ1-1; CDR3 protein: SPHPAF
V gene: TRBV7-2; J gene: TRBJ2-3; CDR3 protein: ASSQTSPTVRGTDTQY
V gene: TRBV29-1; J gene: TRBJ2-2; CDR3 protein: SVEGDAGELF
V gene: TRBV5-1; J gene: TRBJ2-1; CDR3 protein: ASKRQGGSGVSYNEQF
V gene: TRBV9; J gene: TRBJ2-1; CDR3 protein: ASSSHFRGSSYNEQF
V gene: TRBV7-6; J gene: TRBJ2-3; CDR3 protein: ASPEHSDTQY
V gene: TRBV6-6; J gene: TRBJ1-1; CDR3 protein: ASSYSTTNTEAF
V gene: TRBV7-9; J gene: TRBJ2-3; CDR3 protein: ASSLGGGAGTQY
V gene: TRBV7-9; J gene: TRBJ1-1; CDR3 protein: ASSFIGGTEAF
V gene: TRBV7-3; J gene: TRBJ2-3; CDR3 protein: ASSADRGTDTQY
V gene: TRBV19; J gene: TRBJ1-6; CDR3 protein: ASSMIPRSSYNSPLH
V gene: TRBV9; J gene: TRBJ1-4; CDR3 protein: ASSRGPQENEKLF
V gene: TRBV4-1; J gene: TRBJ2-7; CDR3 protein: ASSPLEAVEQY
V gene: TRBV20-1; J gene: TRBJ2-1; CDR3 protein: SAYRGVSYNEQF
V gene: TRBV3-1; J gene: TRBJ1-5; CDR3 protein: ASSDGSNQPQH
V gene: TRBV12-3/TRBV12-4; J gene: TRBJ1-2; CDR3 protein: ASSPGGGNYGYT
V gene: TRBV21-1; J gene: TRBJ2-5; CDR3 protein: ASSKGETSQETQY
V gene: TRBV5-4; J gene: TRBJ2-7; CDR3 protein: ASSSAGTRTLYEQY
V gene: TRBV5-4; J gene: TRBJ2-7; CDR3 protein: ASRTTGTGLREQY
V gene: TRBV12-3/TRBV12-4; J gene: TRBJ1-3; CDR3 protein: ASSPGWSSGNTIY